The 29 T cell receptor beta chains given below trace back to one sample, sequenced in a study of shared clonotypes between healthy human individuals (dated by TCRdb to 2020 to 2022). To prepare the library, the immunoSEQ multiplex PCR assay was applied. TCRdb holds this immuneACCESS table with in-frame rearrangements only. Some clones are missing; in checked studies, unresolved V genes explain under half, and the rest has no known cause. Within this sample are around 1.1 million clones, with around three quarters of them counted one time only. The ten biggest clones cover approximately 0.95% of the sample. The sample taken for sequencing was memory CD4+ T cells from PBMCs. The sample's cell subset or site, from its label and the paper: CD45RA-negative fraction. Every receptor here comes from a man aged 18 to 30 in good health. Some clones in this sample may be carry-over from other donors' samples.

V gene TRBV5-1 combines with J gene TRBJ2-1; D gene ambiguous. The germline CDR1 and CDR2 sequences are SGHRS and YFSETQ. This CDR3 comprises 14 residues. Trimming took off 1 base at V and 1 base at J, with 6 bases between the two ends. Here the CDR3 DNA reads TGCGCCAGCAGCTTGCAAGAATCCTACAATGAGCAGTTCTTC. Translating it yields CASSLQESYNEQFF.

The chain carries TRBV2 and TRBJ2-1; D gene uncertain. CDR1 and CDR2 from the germline V gene are SNHLY and FYNNEI. CDR3 length: 13 amino acids. The V end lost 7 bases, the J end lost 2 bases, and 9 bases lay between the germline ends. CDR3 sequence: CASKAEPYNEQFF. In DNA, the CDR3 is TGTGCCAGCAAGGCCGAACCCTACAATGAGCAGTTCTTC.

The chain joins TRBV5-1 to TRBJ1-2; D perhaps matches TRBD1 (6 bases). V lost 3 bases to trimming and J lost 3 bases, with 12 bases between them. Germline V gene sequence: CDR1 SGHRS, CDR2 YFSETQ. The CDR3 totals 14 residues. This CDR3 reads CASSSGGADYGYTF. The CDR3 DNA sequence: TGCGCCAGCAGCTCTGGGGGGGCGGACTATGGCTACACCTTC.

This clone was observed once. The V and J genes are TRBV7-6 and TRBJ2-3; D is possibly TRBD2 (7 bases). Germline CDR1 is SGHVS and CDR2 is FNYEAQ. This CDR3 comprises 14 residues. Trimming cost V 5 bases and J 8 bases, with 17 bases left between them. The CDR3 DNA sequence: TGTGCCAGCAGCCCCTTGGGGGGGCAGGCTACGCAGTATTTT. Protein product: CASSPLGGQATQYF. The whole variable domain, filled in from reference TRBV7-6 and TRBJ2-3, reads GAGVSQSPRYKVTKRGQDVALRCDPISGHVSLYWYRQALGQGPEFLTYFNYEAQQDKSGLPNDRFSAERPEGSISTLTIQRTEQRDSAMYRCASSPLGGQATQYFGPGTRLTVL.

V is TRBV7-9 and J is TRBJ2-1; tentatively, D is TRBD1 or TRBD2 (5 bases each). V gave up 5 bases and J gave up 8 bases, with 25 bases separating them. Germline V gene sequence: CDR1 SEHNR, CDR2 FQNEAQ (reference sequence). The CDR3 extends over 17 amino acids. The CDR3 region is CASSPAPGRKNGDEQFF. The CDR3 nucleotides read TGTGCCAGCAGCCCCGCCCCGGGACGTAAAAACGGGGATGAGCAGTTCTTC.

The rearrangement joins TRBV18 to TRBJ2-3; D perhaps matches TRBD2 (5 bases). This CDR3 spans 13 amino acids. V lost 6 bases and J lost 5, with 12 bases in between. Germline loops: CDR1 KGHSH, CDR2 LQKENI. The CDR3 nucleotides read TGTGCCAGCTCGTCGACTACGGGAGATACGCAGTATTTT. Its translation: CASSSTTGDTQYF.

The J gene is TRBJ2-5, the V gene TRBV2; a possible D gene is TRBD2 (6 bases). Deletions cut 7 bases from V and 5 bases from J, with 11 bases between. The CDR3 has 12 amino acids. Germline V CDR1 and CDR2: SNHLY, FYNNEI. The CDR3 sequence is CASTEGGETQYF. The CDR3 DNA reads as TGTGCCAGCACGGAGGGCGGTGAGACCCAGTACTTC. The full variable domain, completed using reference TRBV2 and TRBJ2-5, is EPEVTQTPSHQVTQMGQEVILRCVPISNHLYFYWYRQILGQKVEFLVSFYNNEISEKSEIFDDQFSVERPDGSNFTLKIRSTKLEDSAMYFCASTEGGETQYFGPGTRLLVL.

The rearrangement links TRBV29-1 to TRBJ2-5; 10 bases fit TRBD2. The CDR3 runs to 17 residues. Germline V lookup: CDR1 SQVTM, CDR2 ANQGSEA. V was pared by 4 bases and J by 5 bases, with 16 bases of the junction left unmatched. CDR3 DNA sequence: TGCAGCGTTGGGAGGGGGGCTAGCGGGAGCCCCACGGAGACCCAGTACTTC. Residues: CSVGRGASGSPTETQYF.

Concerning this clone: Other DNA sequences in this sample translate to the same CDR3. V gene TRBV5-1 combines with J gene TRBJ1-1; D is undetermined. Germline V gene lookup returns CDR1 SGHRS and CDR2 YFSETQ. V was trimmed by 0 bases and J by 4 bases, leaving 7 bases between them. This CDR3 spans 13 amino acids. The CDR3 loop is CASSLEGGTEAFF. The CDR3 coding sequence is TGCGCCAGCAGCTTGGAGGGTGGCACTGAAGCTTTCTTT.

This clone was seen once. The rearrangement uses TRBV2 and TRBJ2-3, with no clear D. V lost 5 bases to trimming and J lost 4 bases, with 10 bases between them. Looked up from germline, CDR1 is SNHLY and CDR2 is FYNNEI. The CDR3 covers 13 residues. The CDR3 region has the DNA TGTGCCAGCAGTCTCCAGGTCGCAGATACGCAGTATTTT. This codes for CASSLQVADTQYF.

The rearrangement joins TRBV14 to TRBJ1-1; possible D gene TRBD1, 5 bases. V was shortened by 4 bases and J by 0 bases, with 15 bases between the two germline ends. The CDR3 extends over 16 amino acids. CDR1 is SGHDN and CDR2 is FVKESK in the germline V gene. The DNA for the CDR3 is TGTGCCAGCAGCCTCCTAATCGGACATATGAACACTGAAGCTTTCTTT. As protein: CASSLLIGHMNTEAFF.

This clone was seen more than once but under ten times. This may arise from a read error, as a much more abundant clone is one base away. The sample carries other DNA sequences with the same CDR3. The chain joins TRBV30 to TRBJ1-1; perhaps TRBD1 as D (6 bases). Germline lookup yields CDR1 GTSNPN and CDR2 SVGIG (reference sequence). This CDR3 spans 12 amino acids. Deletions cut 2 bases from V and 11 bases from J, with 15 bases between. The CDR3 nucleotides read TGTGCCTGGAGTAGACAGGCGAATGAGGCTTTCTTT. Protein: CAWSRQANEAFF.

About this clone itself: Other nucleotide sequences from this sample produce the same CDR3. CDR3 nucleotides: TGCGCCAGCAGCCAAGATCAGGGTTCTGGGGAGCTGTTTTTT. Residues: CASSQDQGSGELFF. The chain combines TRBV4-1 with TRBJ2-2; TRBD1 is a possible D gene (5 bases). The CDR3 loop spans 14 amino acids. Germline V lookup: CDR1 MGHRA, CDR2 YSYEKL. The V end was cut by 0 bases, the J end by 8 bases, with 10 bases between.

The chain links TRBV2 to TRBJ2-2, with 7 bases lining up with TRBD1. Germline V gives CDR1 SNHLY, CDR2 FYNNEI. The CDR3 spans 15 residues. The V gene end was trimmed by 6 bases and the J gene end by 2 bases; junction bases not matched to a gene: 6. CDR3 DNA: TGTGCCAGCAGACCGGGACAGCCAAACACCGGGGAGCTGTTTTTT. Protein sequence: CASRPGQPNTGELFF.

This clone has only a few counts. The chain links TRBV11-2 to TRBJ1-1; possibly TRBD1 for D (5 bases). Trimming removed 7 bases at V and 5 bases at J, with 20 bases between. Germline V CDR1 and CDR2: SGHAT, FQNNGV. The CDR3 loop spans 15 amino acids. In DNA form, the CDR3 reads TGTGCCAGCACCACCCGGACCTGGGGGGGGACTGAAGCTTTCTTT. It encodes CASTTRTWGGTEAFF.

This chain uses TRBV6-6 with TRBJ2-7, with D perhaps TRBD2 (7 bases). The germline V and J ends were trimmed by 6 bases and 6 bases, with 12 bases remaining between them. The length of the CDR3 is 12 residues. Germline assignment: CDR1 MNHNY and CDR2 SVGAGI (reference sequence). For the CDR3, the DNA is TGTGCCAGCAGCTCCGGGGGGCCCGAGCAGTACTTC. Protein: CASSSGGPEQYF.

In DNA, the CDR3 is TGCGCCAGCAGCCAAGAGGTGGGGCAGGGGAGGCACGAGCAGTACTTC. As protein: CASSQEVGQGRHEQYF. The chain carries TRBV4-1 and TRBJ2-7; D may correspond to TRBD1 or TRBD2 (6 bases each). Germline values: CDR1 MGHRA, CDR2 YSYEKL. The CDR3 loop spans 16 amino acids. Trimming stripped 0 bases from V and 5 bases from J, with 17 bases between.

The chain uses TRBV28 and TRBJ2-5; D possibly corresponds to TRBD1 (5 bases). This CDR3 contains 16 residues. Germline CDR1 reads MDHEN; CDR2 reads SYDVKM. V was pared by 3 bases and J by 1 base, with 15 bases between. The CDR3 here is CASSFVPGSAQETQYF. The CDR3 DNA is TGTGCCAGCAGTTTCGTCCCAGGGTCGGCCCAAGAGACCCAGTACTTC.

The CDR3 protein is CASSSTNRGLSYEQYF. For the CDR3, the DNA is TGTGCCAGCAGCTCAACCAACAGGGGGCTTTCCTACGAGCAGTACTTC. The V and J genes are TRBV5-6 and TRBJ2-7, with 9 bases that match TRBD1. This CDR3 is 16 amino acids long. The V segment lost 3 bases and the J segment 1 base; nucleotides outside the gene matches: 8. The germline gives CDR1 SGHDT, CDR2 YYEEEE.

V is TRBV11-2 and J is TRBJ1-1; D might be TRBD1 (6 bases). CDR3 length: 12 residues. Germline loops: CDR1 SGHAT, CDR2 FQNNGV. V was cut by 5 bases and J by 8 bases, with 12 bases left in between. This CDR3 reads CASSRPGTEAFF. In nucleotides, the CDR3 is TGTGCCAGCAGCCGCCCCGGGACAGAAGCTTTCTTT.

The chain couples TRBV28 to TRBJ2-7, with D possibly TRBD2 on 6 matching bases. Germline lookup yields CDR1 MDHEN and CDR2 SYDVKM. V was clipped by 8 bases and J by 3 bases, with 20 bases between them. CDR3 length: 15 residues. The DNA for the CDR3 is TGTGCCAGCCATACCGGTGGAGGGAGTTTCTACGAGCAGTACTTC. It codes for CASHTGGGSFYEQYF.

This chain uses TRBV4-1 with TRBJ2-7, with 10 bases aligning to TRBD2. There are 20 residues in the CDR3. V was pared by 0 bases and J by 0 bases, with 14 bases of the junction left unmatched. Germline CDR1 is MGHRA and CDR2 is YSYEKL. The CDR3 nucleotides read TGCGCCAGCAGCCAAGATGGAACACGACTAGCGGGCGGGAGCTCCTACGAGCAGTACTTC. Translating it yields CASSQDGTRLAGGSSYEQYF.

This clone occurred a few times. This chain uses TRBV6-5 with TRBJ1-3; no clear D gene. Germline V gives CDR1 MNHEY, CDR2 SVGAGI. The CDR3 length is 15 residues. Trimming stripped 0 bases from V and 4 bases from J, with 10 bases between. The CDR3 spells CASSYSIDIGNTIYF. The CDR3 coding sequence is TGTGCCAGCAGTTACTCAATAGACATCGGAAACACCATATATTTT.

This clone was seen repeatedly, ten times or more. The J gene is TRBJ1-1, the V gene TRBV11-2; 8 bases agree with TRBD1. Germline V gives CDR1 SGHAT, CDR2 FQNNGV. The CDR3 is made up of 13 amino acids. V trimming: 6 bases; J trimming: 6 bases; junction bases outside the gene matches: 6. CDR3 loop: CASSRDRSPEAFF. The CDR3 coding sequence is TGTGCCAGCAGTCGGGACAGGTCCCCTGAAGCTTTCTTT.

The V and J genes are TRBV2 and TRBJ2-3, with D possibly TRBD1 on 6 matching bases. The ends were cut back, 6 bases at V and 2 bases at J, with 12 bases in the middle. CDR3 length: 14 amino acids. Looked up from germline, CDR1 is SNHLY and CDR2 is FYNNEI. In DNA, the CDR3 is TGTGCCAGCAGCGGACAGATCTTCACAGATACGCAGTATTTT. Translation gives CASSGQIFTDTQYF.

CDR3 region: CASSFLDWTGNNEQFF. The CDR3 bases are TGTGCCAGCAGTTTTCTTGATTGGACAGGGAACAATGAGCAGTTCTTC. V usage is TRBV27 and J usage is TRBJ2-1; 8 bases agree with TRBD1. There are 16 residues in the CDR3. V shed 3 bases and J 5 bases; nucleotides not matched to a gene: 9. CDR1 MNHEY and CDR2 SMNVEV come from the germline V gene (reference sequence).

In this sample, this clone turned up once. The chain links TRBV7-3 to TRBJ2-7; 9 bases are a match to TRBD2. J gave up 7 bases and V 4 bases, and 5 bases lay outside the gene matches. Germline assignment: CDR1 SGHTA and CDR2 FQGTGA. The CDR3 extends over 13 amino acids. CDR3: CASSSGLASEQYF. Here the CDR3 DNA reads TGTGCCAGCAGCTCGGGACTAGCATCTGAGCAGTACTTC.

This clone was counted a single time. The CDR3: CASSRTGLNGYTF. The DNA for the CDR3 is TGTGCCAGCAGCCGGACAGGTCTAAATGGCTACACCTTC. The genes are TRBV28 and TRBJ1-2; 7 nucleotides match TRBD1. The CDR3 length is 13 residues. CDR1 MDHEN and CDR2 SYDVKM come from the germline V gene. J was trimmed by 6 bases and V by 6 bases; bases with no gene match: 7.

This chain connects TRBV25-1 to TRBJ1-2; TRBD1 might be the D (5 bases). V dropped 6 bases and J dropped 8 bases, with 19 bases sitting between them. The CDR3 runs 14 residues. In germline, CDR1 is MGHDK, CDR2 SYGVNS. The CDR3 coding sequence is TGTGCCAGCAGCCGAGGGGCCAGTCTGGAGGGCTACACCTTC. It translates to CASSRGASLEGYTF.